This T cell receptor beta chain was retrieved from a study of CD8 T cells in Susac syndrome (dated by TCRdb to the late 2010s). Study-wide context: Repertoire sequencing was used to test whether CD8+ T cell activation and differentiation in Susac syndrome was antigen driven. CD8+ T cell repertoire clonality was compared between over 9 healthy donors, roughly 14 Susac syndrome patients and 15 multiple sclerosis patients. Overall study outcomes, separate from this receptor: The TCR sequencing and HLA analysis was acknowledged to have included a relatively small number of individuals.

RNA was extracted using the RNeasy kit, and about 0.45 to 1 ug of the RNA was reverse transcribed with random hexamers. TCR beta CDR3 regions were amplified with the immunoSEQ multiplex PCR assay covering 54 Vbeta and 13 Jbeta segments. Bias from PCR amplification was corrected by using a synthetic template baseline for primer optimization and for computational correction. Per the original workflow: Reads were assigned to V, D and J genes according to IMGT and analyzed in immunoSEQ Analyzer, with only productive sequences retained. Clonality was computed as one minus Shannon entropy normalized by log2 of the number of productive unique sequences. For each patient and control, public and private clones were evaluated among the 100 most prevalent clones. Clones were defined as Susac-specific when absent from the healthy and MS cohorts, from roughly 1,000 published viral clones and from other ImmuneACCESS disease sequences. TCRdb's own reprocessing of the public reads used fastp at Q25 and MiXCR and kept productive beta chains. Rows with a matching CDR3 protein are joined into one entry that keeps the most common DNA and genes. The V and J calls, along with clone size, are taken from TCRdb and not from the paper's own processing. For this sample the table gives about 400,000 distinct CDR3 sequences, of which around 83% were detected only once. Jointly, the top ten make up 0.09% to 0.15% of the sample.

This clonotype has only one observation. Its antigen is still unknown. No quality values exist for individual bases; no much larger clone is one base distant. A single read offers scant evidence. High-throughput TCR beta sequencing profiled peripheral blood CD8+ and CD4+ T cells from healthy donors, Susac syndrome patients and multiple sclerosis patients. Treatment-naive patients with stable or active relapsing-remitting disease fulfilling revised McDonald criteria were used as multiple sclerosis controls. Bulk CD8+ and CD4+ T cells were purified by magnetic negative isolation, whereas CD8+ TEMRA cells were enriched by FACS. Blood was collected in EDTA tubes and processed within 24 hours, with PBMCs isolated through density gradient centrifugation. PBMCs intended for TCR sequencing were frozen in liquid nitrogen and were later thawed in a 37 degrees C water bath. Purity of sorted or isolated CD4+, CD8+ and CD8+ TEMRA cells was at least 90%.

Sequenced material: CD8+ T cells from PBMCs. The TCR comes from a human donor with multiple sclerosis.

CDR3 region: CASSFDGGAEAFF. The DNA reads as follows: TGTGCCAGCAGCTTCGACGGGGGGGCGGAAGCTTTCTTT. The chain is made from TRBV7-9 and TRBJ1-1; TRBD1 might be the D gene, on 6 matching bases. From cysteine to phenylalanine, the CDR3 is 13 amino acids long. The entry retains the CDR3 DNA only, 39 bases that are in frame from base 1. Based on the germline V gene (reference sequence), the CDR1 and CDR2 sequences are SEHNR and FQNEAQ. V gives up 3 bases and J gives up 8 bases, and the segment between their germline ends measures 13 bases.